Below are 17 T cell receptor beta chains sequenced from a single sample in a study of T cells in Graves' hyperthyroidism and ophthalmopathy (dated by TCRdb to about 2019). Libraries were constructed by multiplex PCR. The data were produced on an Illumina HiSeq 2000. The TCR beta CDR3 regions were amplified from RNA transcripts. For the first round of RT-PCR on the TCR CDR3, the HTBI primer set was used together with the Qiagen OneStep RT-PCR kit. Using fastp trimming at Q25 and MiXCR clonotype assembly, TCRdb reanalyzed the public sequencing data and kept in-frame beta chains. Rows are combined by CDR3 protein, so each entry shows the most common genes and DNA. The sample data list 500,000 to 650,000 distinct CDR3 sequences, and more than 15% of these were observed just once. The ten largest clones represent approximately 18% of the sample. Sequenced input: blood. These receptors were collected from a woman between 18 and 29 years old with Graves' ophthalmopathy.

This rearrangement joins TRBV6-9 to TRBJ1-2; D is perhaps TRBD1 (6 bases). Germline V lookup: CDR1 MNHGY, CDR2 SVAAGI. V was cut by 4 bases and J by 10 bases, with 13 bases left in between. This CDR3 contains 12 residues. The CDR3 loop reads CASSLGGGTYTF. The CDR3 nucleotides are TGTGCCAGCAGTTTGGGGGGCGGGACCTACACCTTC.

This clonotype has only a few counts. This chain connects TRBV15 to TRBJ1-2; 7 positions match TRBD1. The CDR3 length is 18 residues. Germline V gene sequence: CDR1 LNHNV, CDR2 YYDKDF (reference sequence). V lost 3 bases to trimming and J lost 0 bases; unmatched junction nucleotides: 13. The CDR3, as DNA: TGTGCCACCAGCAGTCGGAGACAGGGTGGGGGAGCTAACTATGGCTACACCTTC. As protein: CATSSRRQGGGANYGYTF.

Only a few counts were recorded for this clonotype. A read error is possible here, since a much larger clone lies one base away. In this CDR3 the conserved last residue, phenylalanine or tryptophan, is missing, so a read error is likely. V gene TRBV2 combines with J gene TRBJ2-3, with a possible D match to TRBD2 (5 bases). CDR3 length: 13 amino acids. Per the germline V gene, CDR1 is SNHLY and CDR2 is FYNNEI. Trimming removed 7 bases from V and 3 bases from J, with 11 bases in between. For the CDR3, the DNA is TGTGCCAGCAACGGGATCCGGACAGATACGCAGTATCTT. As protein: CASNGIRTDTQYL.

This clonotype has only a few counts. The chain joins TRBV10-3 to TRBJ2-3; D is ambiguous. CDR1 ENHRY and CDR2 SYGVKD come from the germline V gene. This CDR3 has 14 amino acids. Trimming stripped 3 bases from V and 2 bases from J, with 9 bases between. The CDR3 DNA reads TGTGCCATCAGTGACCGAGCCAACACAGATACGCAGTATTTT. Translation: CAISDRANTDTQYF.

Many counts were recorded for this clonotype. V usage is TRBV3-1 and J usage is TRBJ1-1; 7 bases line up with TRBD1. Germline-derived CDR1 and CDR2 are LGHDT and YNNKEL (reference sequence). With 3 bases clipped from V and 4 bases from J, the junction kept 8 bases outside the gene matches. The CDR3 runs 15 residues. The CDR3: CASSQEGKGATEAFF. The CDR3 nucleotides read TGTGCCAGCAGCCAGGAGGGGAAGGGGGCCACTGAAGCTTTCTTT.

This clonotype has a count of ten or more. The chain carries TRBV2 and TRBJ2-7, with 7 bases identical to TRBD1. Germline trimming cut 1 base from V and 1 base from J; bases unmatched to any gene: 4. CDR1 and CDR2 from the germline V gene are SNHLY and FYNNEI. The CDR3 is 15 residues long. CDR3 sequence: CASSEGEGQSYEQYF. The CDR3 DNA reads TGTGCCAGCAGTGAAGGAGAGGGACAGTCCTACGAGCAGTACTTC.

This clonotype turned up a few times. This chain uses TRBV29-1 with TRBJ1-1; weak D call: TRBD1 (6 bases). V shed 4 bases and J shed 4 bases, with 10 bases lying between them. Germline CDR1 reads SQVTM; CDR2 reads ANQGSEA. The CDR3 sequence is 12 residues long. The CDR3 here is CSVVRGATEAFF. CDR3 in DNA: TGCAGCGTTGTTAGGGGGGCCACTGAAGCTTTCTTT.

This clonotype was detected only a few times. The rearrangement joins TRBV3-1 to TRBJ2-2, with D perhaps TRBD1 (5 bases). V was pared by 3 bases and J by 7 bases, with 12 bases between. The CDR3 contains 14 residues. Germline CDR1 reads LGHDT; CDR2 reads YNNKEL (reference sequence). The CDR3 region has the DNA TGTGCCAGCAGCCACCTCGGACACGGCGGGGAGCTGTTTTTT. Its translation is CASSHLGHGGELFF. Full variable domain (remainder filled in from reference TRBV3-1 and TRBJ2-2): DTAVSQTPKYLVTQMGNDKSIKCEQNLGHDTMYWYKQDSKKFLKIMFSYNNKELIINETVPNRFSPKSPDKAHLNLHINSLELGDSAVYFCASSHLGHGGELFFGEGSRLTVL.

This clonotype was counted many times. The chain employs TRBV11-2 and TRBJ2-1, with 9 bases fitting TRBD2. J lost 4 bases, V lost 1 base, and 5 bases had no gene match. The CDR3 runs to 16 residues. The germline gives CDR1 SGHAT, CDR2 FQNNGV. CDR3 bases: TGTGCCAGCAGCTTAGCGGCGGGAGGGTATTACAATGAGCAGTTCTTC. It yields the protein CASSLAAGGYYNEQFF.

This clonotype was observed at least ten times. CDR3 nucleotide sequence: TGCAGCGTCAATACAGGGACCGGGGCCAACGTCCTGACTTTC. Protein sequence: CSVNTGTGANVLTF. The rearrangement links TRBV29-1 to TRBJ2-6, with D tentatively TRBD1 (6 bases). Trimming removed 6 bases at V and 4 bases at J, with 13 bases between. This CDR3 contains 14 residues. Per the germline V gene, CDR1 is SQVTM and CDR2 is ANQGSEA.

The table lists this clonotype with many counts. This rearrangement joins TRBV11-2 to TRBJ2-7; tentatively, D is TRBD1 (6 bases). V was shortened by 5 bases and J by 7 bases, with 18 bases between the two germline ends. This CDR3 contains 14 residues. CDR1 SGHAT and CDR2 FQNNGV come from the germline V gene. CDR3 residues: CASSPQGSSGEQYF. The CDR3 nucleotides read TGTGCCAGCAGCCCTCAGGGGTCCTCAGGGGAGCAGTACTTC. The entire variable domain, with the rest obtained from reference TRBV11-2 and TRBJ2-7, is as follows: EAGVAQSPRYKIIEKRQSVAFWCNPISGHATLYWYQQILGQGPKLLIQFQNNGVVDDSQLPKDRFSAERLKGVDSTLKIQPAKLEDSAVYLCASSPQGSSGEQYFGPGTRLTVT.

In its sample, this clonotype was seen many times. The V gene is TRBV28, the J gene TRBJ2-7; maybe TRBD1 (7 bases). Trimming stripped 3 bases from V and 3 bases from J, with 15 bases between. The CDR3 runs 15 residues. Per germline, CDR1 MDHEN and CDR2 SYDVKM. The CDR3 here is CASSLTGQGGYEQYF. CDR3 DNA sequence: TGTGCCAGCAGTTTGACGGGCCAGGGGGGCTACGAGCAGTACTTC.

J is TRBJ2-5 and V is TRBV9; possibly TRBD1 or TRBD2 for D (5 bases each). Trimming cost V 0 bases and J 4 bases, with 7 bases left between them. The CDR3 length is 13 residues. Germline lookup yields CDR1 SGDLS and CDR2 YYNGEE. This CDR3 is CASSVGGVETQYF. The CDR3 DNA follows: TGTGCCAGCAGCGTAGGAGGGGTAGAGACCCAGTACTTC.

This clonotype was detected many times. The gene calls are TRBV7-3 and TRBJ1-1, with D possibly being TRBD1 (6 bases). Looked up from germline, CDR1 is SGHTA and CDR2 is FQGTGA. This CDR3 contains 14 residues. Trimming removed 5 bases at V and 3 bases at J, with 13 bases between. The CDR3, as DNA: TGTGCCAGCAGCGCGCTACCAGGGGACACTGAAGCTTTCTTT. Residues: CASSALPGDTEAFF.

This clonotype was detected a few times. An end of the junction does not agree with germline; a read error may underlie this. CDR3 sequence (DNA): TGTGCCAGCAGCCCGCAGGGGTTGACCTTGGGGTTCTATCGCTACACCTTC. Its translation: CASSPQGLTLGFYRYTF. This chain links TRBV11-3 with TRBJ1-2; D is possibly TRBD1 (6 bases). Germline-derived CDR1 and CDR2 are SGHNT and YENEEA. There are 17 residues in the CDR3. Full variable domain (missing parts from reference TRBV11-3 and TRBJ1-2): EAGVVQSPRYKIIEKKQPVAFWCNPISGHNTLYWYLQNLGQGPELLIRYENEEAVDDSQLPKDRFSAERLKGVDSTLKIQPAELGDSAVYLCASSPQGLTLGFYRYTFGSGTRLTVV.

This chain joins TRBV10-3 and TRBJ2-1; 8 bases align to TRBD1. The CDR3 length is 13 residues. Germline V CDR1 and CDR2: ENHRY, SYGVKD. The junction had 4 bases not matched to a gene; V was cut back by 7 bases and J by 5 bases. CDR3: CAITGQGNNEQFF. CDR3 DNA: TGTGCCATCACCGGACAGGGAAACAATGAGCAGTTCTTC.

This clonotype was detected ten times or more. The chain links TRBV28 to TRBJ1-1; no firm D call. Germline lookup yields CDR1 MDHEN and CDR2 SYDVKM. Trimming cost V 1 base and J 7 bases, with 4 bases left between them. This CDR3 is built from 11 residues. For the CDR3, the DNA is TGTGCCAGCAGTTTATATCTTGAAGCTTTCTTT. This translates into CASSLYLEAFF.